This T cell receptor (beta chain) stems from a study of Ad26.COV2.S vaccination and SARS-CoV-2 variants. Study as a whole: Ad26.COV2.S given intramuscularly, once or twice 56 days apart.

Treatment: roughly 19 received Ad26.COV2.S at low or high dose, single or two shots; about 5 received placebo; per-sample allocation not given. Specimens were obtained on day 63 following the first vaccine or placebo injection. The assay was immunoSEQ multiplex PCR, and TCRdb's table has in-frame clones only and misses some. Of 400,000 to 450,000 clones listed, roughly 91% are singletons. Sequencing used peripheral blood, obtained in a trial of Ad26.COV2.S vaccine versus placebo. The sequence came from a person between 18 and 65 years old who received the Ad26.COV2.S COVID-19 vaccine or a placebo.

The CDR3 protein is CASSQAAGGPLETQYF. In DNA, the CDR3 is TGTGCCAGCAGCCAAGCGGCGGGAGGTCCTTTGGAGACCCAGTACTTC. The V gene is TRBV3-1 (or the pseudogene TRBV3-2), the J gene TRBJ2-5; 8 bases fit TRBD2. The CDR3 length is 16 residues. Germline CDR1 LGHDT, CDR2 YNNKEL (reference sequence). V shed 1 base and J 5 bases; nucleotides not matched to a gene: 9.